The T cell receptor beta chain described here comes from a study of shared clonotypes between healthy human individuals. Comments on this clone: The target antigen is unknown.

Broader study findings: Four donors held about 4.6% of naive CD4 clonotypes in common. Donors were few, which limited the genetic and exposure-history diversity represented.

The assay was carried out at the deep level. The protocol was immunoSEQ multiplex PCR, while the TCRdb copy is restricted to in-frame clones and leaves out a portion. Seen here are roughly 2.5 million clones, approximately 90% observed once, and the top ten hold around 0.14%. The CDR3 spans 14 residues. CDR1 and CDR2 from the germline V gene are SGHRS and YFSETQ. Trimming left V 1 base short and J 5 bases short, with 10 bases between. The chain recombines TRBV5-1 with TRBJ2-1; D possibly corresponds to TRBD2 (6 bases). Sequenced: naive CD4+ T cells sorted from blood. Subset: CD45RA+ positively selected. This clonotype originated in a man between 18 and 35 years old in good health. The CDR3 coding sequence is TGCGCCAGCAGCTTGAGACTAGTCAACAATGAGCAGTTCTTC. Amino acid sequence: CASSLRLVNNEQFF. The full variable domain, in which reference TRBV5-1 and TRBJ2-1 provide the parts outside the CDR3, is KAGVTQTPRYLIKTRGQQVTLSCSPISGHRSVSWYQQTPGQGLQFLFEYFSETQRNKGNFPGRFSGRQFSNSRSEMNVSTLELGDSALYLCASSLRLVNNEQFFGPGTRLTVL.